A single sample is the source of the 18 T cell receptor beta chains below, sequenced in a study of blood T cells in healthy people across ages. A second roughly 7 to 12 cycle PCR used barcoded and J-beta primers. A single record per CDR3 protein comes from TCRdb applying MiXCR to the 5' RACE reads. The table lists approximately 730,000 distinct CDR3 sequences, about 55% of them singletons. Sequencing input: blood. The receptors stem from a man older than 75 in good health.

This clonotype was seen a handful of times. The chain is built from TRBV2 and TRBJ2-4; perhaps TRBD1 as D (6 bases). Germline CDR1 reads SNHLY; CDR2 reads FYNNEI. V was shortened by 4 bases and J by 9 bases, with 19 bases between the two germline ends. CDR3 size: 15 residues. The CDR3 loop is CASSAERGSGSIQYF. The CDR3 DNA reads as TGTGCCAGCAGTGCCGAGAGGGGGTCGGGTTCCATTCAGTACTTC.

With respect to this clonotype: One junction end disagrees with the germline gene, perhaps due to a read error. V usage is TRBV7-9 and J usage is TRBJ2-4; 8 bases match TRBD1. The germline CDR1 and CDR2 sequences are SEHNR and FQNEAQ (reference sequence). This CDR3 comprises 16 residues. The CDR3 region has the DNA TGTGCCAGCAGCTTAGGGCAGGGGGCGGAAAAAAACATTCGGTACTTC. Protein: CASSLGQGAEKNIRYF. Combining the CDR3 with reference TRBV7-9 and TRBJ2-4 gives the whole variable domain DTGVSQNPRHKITKRGQNVTFRCDPISEHNRLYWYRQTLGQGPEFLTYFQNEAQLEKSRLLSDRFSAERPKGSFSTLEIQRTEQGDSAMYLCASSLGQGAEKNIRYFGAGTRLSVL.

The chain recombines TRBV9 with TRBJ2-7; D is possibly TRBD1 or TRBD2 (7 bases each). Per germline, CDR1 SGDLS and CDR2 YYNGEE. Trimming took off 0 bases at V and 2 bases at J, with 12 bases between the two ends. The CDR3 has 15 amino acids. Written as DNA, the CDR3 is TGTGCCAGCAGCGTAGGGCAGGGGGGGACCTACGAGCAGTACTTC. It yields the protein CASSVGQGGTYEQYF.

This clonotype was seen a handful of times. V is TRBV20-1 and J is TRBJ2-3; TRBD2 matches 8 bases. Germline values: CDR1 DFQATT, CDR2 SNEGSKA (reference sequence). The CDR3 is 13 amino acids. V shed 5 bases and J 1 base; nucleotides not matched to a gene: 2. In DNA form, the CDR3 reads TGCAGTGCTGAGACTAGCGGCACAGATACGCAGTATTTT. It specifies CSAETSGTDTQYF.

This clonotype has just a few counts. This sequence joins TRBV5-5 and TRBJ1-2; 7 bases line up with TRBD1. CDR3 size: 13 residues. CDR1 and CDR2 from the germline V gene are SGHKS and YYEKEE (reference sequence). V was pared by 6 bases and J by 2 bases, with 4 bases of the junction left unmatched. CDR3 in amino acids: CASNQGQNYGYTF. In nucleotides, the CDR3 is TGTGCCAGCAACCAGGGACAGAACTATGGCTACACCTTC.

There are a few counts of this clonotype. This sequence joins TRBV2 and TRBJ2-1, with D uncertain. Trimming cost V 6 bases and J 14 bases, with 8 bases left between them. Germline V gene sequence: CDR1 SNHLY, CDR2 FYNNEI. This CDR3 is 9 amino acids long. CDR3 sequence: CASSPPKFF. In DNA form, the CDR3 reads TGTGCCAGCAGCCCCCCGAAGTTCTTC.

This clonotype came up once. The gene calls are TRBV12-3 or TRBV12-4 and TRBJ1-1; possibly TRBD1 for D (6 bases). V shed 6 bases and J shed 0 bases, with 14 bases lying between them. The CDR3 consists of 15 residues. The CDR3 is CASSPVGAMNTEAFF. The CDR3, as DNA: TGTGCCAGCAGCCCCGTGGGGGCGATGAACACTGAAGCTTTCTTT.

The genes are TRBV28 and TRBJ2-3; perhaps TRBD2 as D (7 bases). V was clipped by 5 bases and J by 2 bases, with 14 bases between them. The CDR3 extends over 15 amino acids. CDR1 and CDR2 from the germline V gene are MDHEN and SYDVKM. The CDR3 DNA is TGTGCCAGCAGTAGGGGGGGGGAACCCACAGATACGCAGTATTTT. Translating it yields CASSRGGEPTDTQYF.

The table lists this clonotype with a few counts. The chain has TRBV24-1 and TRBJ2-4; D unresolved. The CDR3 contains 16 residues. CDR1 is KGHDR and CDR2 is SFDVKD in the germline V gene. Trimming cost V 4 bases and J 2 bases, with 14 bases left between them. DNA for the CDR3: TGTGCCACCAGTGACAAGACGTCAGCACCCAAAAACATTCAGTACTTC. This translates into CATSDKTSAPKNIQYF.

V gene TRBV12-3 or TRBV12-4 combines with J gene TRBJ1-1, with D maybe TRBD1 (6 bases). The CDR3 covers 14 residues. The V and J ends lost 6 bases and 1 base respectively, with 12 bases between them. CDR3 region: CASSTTRGNTEAFF. The CDR3 DNA sequence: TGTGCCAGCAGCACCACCAGGGGGAACACTGAAGCTTTCTTT.

This sequence joins TRBV7-9 and TRBJ2-1, with 11 nucleotides matching TRBD2. The CDR3 runs to 18 residues. The germline gives CDR1 SEHNR, CDR2 FQNEAQ (reference sequence). The V segment lost 4 bases and the J segment 4 bases; nucleotides outside the gene matches: 12. The DNA for the CDR3 is TGTGCCAGCAGCTCTGGCTTTAGCGGGAGGGCCGGTTACAATGAGCAGTTCTTC. It translates to CASSSGFSGRAGYNEQFF.

CDR3 sequence reads: CASSDPGLSLNEQFF. The CDR3 nucleotides are TGTGCCAGCAGTGATCCGGGACTATCCCTAAATGAGCAGTTCTTC. The rearrangement links TRBV25-1 to TRBJ2-1; TRBD2 matches 7 bases. Germline V CDR1 and CDR2: MGHDK, SYGVNS. The length of the CDR3 is 15 residues. After removal of 3 bases from V and 7 bases from J, the junction contained 9 bases not matched to a gene.

The gene calls are TRBV20-1 and TRBJ2-7, with D tentatively TRBD2 (5 bases). The J call may not be correct, given that the DNA end is closer to TRBJ2-1. The CDR3 runs 13 residues. Germline V gene lookup returns CDR1 DFQATT and CDR2 SNEGSKA (reference sequence). CDR3 loop: CSAPGSGGNEQFF. Written as DNA, the CDR3 is TGCAGTGCTCCCGGCAGCGGTGGCAATGAGCAGTTCTTC.

This clonotype appeared a few times. The V call is TRBV2, the J call TRBJ1-2; the D gene is possibly TRBD1 (5 bases). Germline V gene sequence: CDR1 SNHLY, CDR2 FYNNEI. V was trimmed by 3 bases and J by 8 bases, leaving 10 bases between them. CDR3 size: 12 residues. The CDR3 nucleotides read TGTGCCAGCAGTGAGGGGGTCGGAGGCTACACCTTC. Translation: CASSEGVGGYTF.

The chain recombines TRBV18 with TRBJ2-3; 9 bases match TRBD2. Germline CDR1 and CDR2: KGHSH and LQKENI. J gave up 4 bases and V 2 bases, and 7 bases lay outside the gene matches. The CDR3 consists of 16 residues. The CDR3 DNA reads TGTGCCAGCTCACCATCAGGACTAGCGAAGGCAGATACGCAGTATTTT. As protein: CASSPSGLAKADTQYF.

The chain links TRBV27 to TRBJ2-6, with a possible D match to TRBD1 (5 bases). Deletions cut 5 bases from V and 1 base from J, with 9 bases between. CDR1 MNHEY and CDR2 SMNVEV come from the germline V gene (reference sequence). CDR3 size: 15 residues. CDR3 loop: CASSVGRSGANVLTF. As DNA, the CDR3 is TGTGCCAGCAGTGTGGGGCGTTCTGGGGCCAACGTCCTGACTTTC.

In nucleotides, the CDR3 is TGTGCCAGTAGTCAAGGATCGGGACAGGGGGCGAGAGAGCAGTACTTC. It yields the protein CASSQGSGQGAREQYF. The chain recombines TRBV19 with TRBJ2-7, with 12 bases lining up with TRBD1. The germline V gene encodes CDR1 LNHDA and CDR2 SQIVND (reference sequence). The CDR3 sequence is 16 residues long. V lost 5 bases, J lost 7 bases, and 12 bases stayed unmatched. Looking up the rest from reference TRBV19 and TRBJ2-7 gives the full variable domain: DGGITQSPKYLFRKEGQNVTLSCEQNLNHDAMYWYRQDPGQGLRLIYYSQIVNDFQKGDIAEGYSVSREKKESFPLTVTSAQKNPTAFYLCASSQGSGQGAREQYFGPGTRLTVT.

The chain links TRBV28 to TRBJ2-5, with D possibly TRBD2 on 5 matching bases. CDR1 MDHEN and CDR2 SYDVKM come from the germline V gene. The CDR3 runs to 16 residues. V shed 2 bases and J shed 11 bases, with 24 bases lying between them. The CDR3 is CASSLNIGGEGGEQYF. Written as DNA, the CDR3 is TGTGCCAGCAGTTTAAATATAGGAGGCGAAGGAGGTGAGCAGTACTTC. Using reference TRBV28 and TRBJ2-5 for the parts outside the CDR3, the full variable domain is DVKVTQSSRYLVKRTGEKVFLECVQDMDHENMFWYRQDPGLGLRLIYFSYDVKMKEKGDIPEGYSVSREKKERFSLILESASTNQTSMYLCASSLNIGGEGGEQYFGPGTRLLVL.